This TCR beta chain was captured in a study of T cells after yellow fever vaccination. Overall study results and limits: Clonotype sharing between CD4 and CD8 compartments was small. FACS-sorted repertoires could contain abundant clonotypes contaminating from the bulk population. The booster response re-showed most primary clones: more than 95% CD4, approximately 90% CD8.

This clonotype was seen more than once but under ten times. Its antigen remains unknown. 5'RACE template switching produced TCR cDNA carrying a universal primer site and UMIs. TCRdb passed the 5' RACE reads through MiXCR, listing each CDR3 protein once. The sample includes approximately 250,000 distinct CDR3 sequences, roughly 4% of them seen just once. V lost 6 bases to trimming and J lost 5 bases; unmatched junction nucleotides: 14. This CDR3 comprises 16 residues. Germline V CDR1 and CDR2: MNHEY, SMNVEV (reference sequence). The origin of this receptor is a man between 18 and 29 years old who received the YFV17D yellow fever vaccine. The genes are TRBV27 and TRBJ2-7; 9 bases line up with TRBD1. The starting material was PBMCs, obtained 15 days after the yellow fever booster vaccination. In DNA form, the CDR3 reads TGTGCCAGCAGCAGCCGCGCCGGGACAGGGTCCCACGAGCAGTACTTC. Its protein product is CASSSRAGTGSHEQYF.